The present entry profiles one T cell receptor beta chain with its context. How the authors handled the data: Researchers report that nucleated cell counts were estimated from reference gene primer amplification. Some clones are missing from TCRdb's copy, which holds only in-frame ones; the method was immunoSEQ multiplex PCR. For V, J and clone size, that table is used; D and trimming come from the DNA. The profile shows about 130,000 clones, roughly 74% of them singletons. The data were obtained in a study of blood T cell repertoires in COVID-19. Across the whole study: Specimens from acute and convalescent COVID-19 originated in the United States, Italy and Spain. T cells, B-cell-depleted T cells, or PBMCs provided the cDNA or gDNA that served as material.

The CDR3 spans 16 residues. The germline V gene encodes CDR1 SEHNR and CDR2 FQNEAQ (reference sequence). V dropped 6 bases and J dropped 0; count of bases not matched to a gene: 9. This TCR derives from a man aged 55-75 years with acute or convalescent COVID-19. This chain connects TRBV7-9 to TRBJ1-2; 8 positions agree with TRBD1. The source material was peripheral blood. DNA for the CDR3: TGTGCCAGCAGACCAGACAGGGGCAAAGCTAACTATGGCTACACCTTC. The encoded protein is CASRPDRGKANYGYTF. Drawing the rest from reference TRBV7-9 and TRBJ1-2, the complete variable domain is DTGVSQNPRHKITKRGQNVTFRCDPISEHNRLYWYRQTLGQGPEFLTYFQNEAQLEKSRLLSDRFSAERPKGSFSTLEIQRTEQGDSAMYLCASRPDRGKANYGYTFGSGTRLTVV.